The rows below give T cell receptor beta chains drawn from one sample of a study of OX40 agonist ivuxolimab in advanced cancers. Sequenced by immunoSEQ multiplex PCR; TCRdb stores in-frame clones only, minus some. Of tens of thousands of clones in the sample, 80% to 90% were seen once. The specimen was CD4+ or CD8+ T cells sorted from blood, collected in a trial of the OX40 agonist ivuxolimab. The receptors were gathered from an adult with an advanced solid tumor such as melanoma, head and neck, liver or kidney cancer. The CDR3 runs from the conserved cysteine through the conserved F or W. D genes are given only for firm matches. Expanded clones get a size class; other rows say once, few or many, or leave the size out.

TRBJ1-2 TRBD1 . TRBV5-4 TGTGCCAGCAGCGGCGGGACAGGGGGCCTTTCCTATGGCTACACCTTC CASSGGTGGLSYGYTF
TRBJ2-3 . . TRBV6-1 TGTGCCAGCAACGGAGTCACAGATACGCAGTATTTT CASNGVTDTQYF
TRBJ1-1 TRBD1 . TRBV6-1 TGTGCCAGCAGTCTAACGGACAGGGGGCAAACTGAAGCTTTCTTT CASSLTDRGQTEAFF
TRBJ2-3 . . TRBV5-8 TGTGCCAGCAGCTTGGAACCTCTAGCCGTGGGTACGCAGTATTTT CASSLEPLAVGTQYF
TRBJ1-1 . . TRBV11-3 TGTGCCAGCAGCAAAGAGGTGGCCGTGAACACTGAAGCTTTCTTT CASSKEVAVNTEAFF
TRBJ2-7 TRBD2 once TRBV6-1 TGTGCCAGCAGTGCGGGACTAGCGGCTAGGGACGAGCAGTACTTC CASSAGLAARDEQYF
TRBJ2-7 TRBD2 few TRBV2 TGTGCCAGCAGAAATGGGGGGGGAGGGTACGAGCAGTACTTC CASRNGGGGYEQYF
TRBJ1-1 TRBD1 . TRBV9 TGTGCCAGCAGCGTAGGGACAGGGACCATGAACACTGAAGCTTTCTTT CASSVGTGTMNTEAFF
TRBJ2-2 TRBD2 . TRBV28 TGTGCCACCCGGACTAGCGGGAGCGGAGACACCGGGGAGCTGTTTTTT CATRTSGSGDTGELFF
TRBJ2-3 TRBD2 . TRBV4-1 TGCGCCAGCAGCCAGCGGGAGGGAATAGATACGCAGTATTTT CASSQREGIDTQYF
TRBJ1-2 . . TRBV5-4 TGTGCCAGCAGCCTGGAGGGTCGGGGGAACTATGGCTACACCTTC CASSLEGRGNYGYTF
TRBJ1-3 . . TRBV5-1 TGCGCCAGCTCCAACCCTGCGGAACTCTCTGGAAACACCATATATTTT CASSNPAELSGNTIYF
TRBJ2-3 . . TRBV18 TGTGCCAGCTCACCTCTAGAGGGAAGCACAGATACGCAGTATTTT CASSPLEGSTDTQYF
TRBJ2-4 . . TRBV10-2 TGCGCCAGCAGCGATCAAAACATTCAGTACTTC CASSDQNIQYF
TRBJ2-1 . . TRBV19 TGTGCCAGTAGTAGGGGGGCCTACAATGAGCAGTTCTTC CASSRGAYNEQFF
TRBJ2-7 . few TRBV7-2 TGTGCCAGCAGCGCGTACTACGAGCAGTACTTC CASSAYYEQYF
TRBJ1-1 TRBD1 . TRBV30 TGTGCCTGGAGGGGGGGGACAGGTCGGAACACTGAAGCTTTCTTT CAWRGGTGRNTEAFF
TRBJ2-1 . . TRBV15 TGTGCCACAGGAGGGCGAGCGTATTACAATGAGCAGTTCTTC CATGGRAYYNEQFF
TRBJ1-1 . . TRBV28 TGTGCCAGCAATCCTACAGGTTTTCTCGTTTGGATGAACACTGAAGCTTTCTTT CASNPTGFLVWMNTEAFF
TRBJ2-1 TRBD1 . TRBV19 TGTGCCAGTAGCACCGGGACAGACTCCTACAATGAGCAGTTCTTC CASSTGTDSYNEQFF
TRBJ2-7 TRBD2 . TRBV11-2 TGTGCCAGCAGCTTAGACGTAGCGGGAGGGCGAGAGCAGTACTTC CASSLDVAGGREQYF
TRBJ2-1 TRBD2 few TRBV6-1 TGTGCCAGCAGTGAGCAGCGGGAGGGCACACAGTTCTTC CASSEQREGTQFF
TRBJ1-2 TRBD1 . TRBV6-1 TGCGCAACCCAGGGGGCGGGTTTAGATGGCTACACCTTC CATQGAGLDGYTF
TRBJ2-7 . once TRBV28 TGTGCCAGCAGTTCTCATTCTACAGGGACTTATTCCTACGAGCAGTACTTC CASSSHSTGTYSYEQYF
TRBJ2-3 TRBD2 . TRBV29-1 TGCAGCGTAACCGGGACTAGCAGCTACACAGATACGCAGTATTTT CSVTGTSSYTDTQYF
TRBJ1-4 TRBD1 . TRBV10-3 TGTGCCATCGCGGCCGGACAGGAAGAAAAACTGTTTTTT CAIAAGQEEKLFF
TRBJ1-2 . few TRBV2 TGTGCCAGTTCCCCACAGGGTAACTATGGCTACACCTTC CASSPQGNYGYTF
TRBJ2-5 TRBD2 . TRBV6-6 TGTGCCAGCCTCAGTGGGGGAGGGGAGACCCAGTACTTC CASLSGGGETQYF
TRBJ2-2 . . TRBV28 TGTGCCAGCAGCCGCAAGGTGGGGGGGAACACCGGGGAGCTGTTTTTT CASSRKVGGNTGELFF
TRBJ2-7 . . TRBV28 TGTGCCAGCAGAGGGACCAGGATTACCGAGCAGTACTTC CASRGTRITEQYF
TRBJ2-1 TRBD2 . TRBV5-1 TGCGCCAGCAGCTTGGTCCCGGGAGGCAATGAGCAGTTCTTC CASSLVPGGNEQFF
TRBJ1-5 . . TRBV7-9 TGTGCCAGCAGCTTGGATGGCAATCAGCCCCAGCATTTT CASSLDGNQPQHF
TRBJ2-2 . . TRBV30 TGTGCCTGGACGCCGGGACTCCGGACCGGGGAGCTGTTTTTT CAWTPGLRTGELFF
TRBJ1-5 TRBD1 . TRBV6-1 TGTGCCAGCAGTGGTACAGGGGGCAATCAGCCCCAGCATTTT CASSGTGGNQPQHF
TRBJ2-6 . . TRBV9 TGTGCCAGCAGCGCCCAGCGGGCTTTTGGGGCCAACGTCCTGACTTTC CASSAQRAFGANVLTF
TRBJ1-2 . few TRBV28 TGTGCCAGCAGTGACCAGGTTAACTATGGCTACACCTTC CASSDQVNYGYTF
TRBJ2-3 TRBD1 . TRBV7-2 TGTGCCAGCAGCAAAGCACCGGGACAGGGCCTAGATACGCAGTATTTT CASSKAPGQGLDTQYF
TRBJ1-5 . . TRBV5-6 TGTGCCAGCAGCCTCGGGACGGGGAATCAGCCCCAGCATTTT CASSLGTGNQPQHF
TRBJ2-1 . once TRBV7-3 TGTGCCAGCAGGCGTGGTGGGGACCACAATGAGCAGTTCTTC CASRRGGDHNEQFF
TRBJ2-2 . . TRBV2 TGTGCCAGCAGTGACATGGACGGGGAGCTGTTTTTT CASSDMDGELFF
TRBJ1-1 TRBD1 . TRBV5-6 TGTGCCAGCAGCTCGGGGGACAGGTTGAACACTGAAGCTTTCTTT CASSSGDRLNTEAFF
TRBJ2-2 . . TRBV11-2 TGTGCCAGCAGCTCGTGGAAGGGCAACACCGGGGAGCTGTTTTTT CASSSWKGNTGELFF
TRBJ1-3 . . TRBV28 TGTGCCAGCAGCCGTCTTTCAGGGGCAAGTGGAAACACCATATATTTT CASSRLSGASGNTIYF
TRBJ1-2 . . TRBV5-4 TGTGCCAGCAGCTTGGGGGATTTGGGGGACTATGGCTACACCTTC CASSLGDLGDYGYTF
TRBJ1-5 . . TRBV5-1 TGCGCCAGCAGAAGGGACCTAAGCAATCAGCCCCAGCATTTT CASRRDLSNQPQHF
TRBJ2-2 . . TRBV11-2 TGTGCCAGCAGCTTAGAGGGTGGCGGGGAGCTGTTTTTT CASSLEGGGELFF
TRBJ1-1 . . TRBV30 TGTGCCTGGAGTGTACACGGCGGAGGGACTGAAGCTTTCTTT CAWSVHGGGTEAFF
TRBJ2-1 . few TRBV7-9 TGTGCCAGCAGCTTACCCCGAGATGAGCAGTTCTTC CASSLPRDEQFF
TRBJ2-3 . . TRBV29-1 TGCAGCGTTGACAGGGAGGGCACAGATACGCAGTATTTT CSVDREGTDTQYF
TRBJ2-2 . few TRBV7-9 TGTGCCAGCACGTCAAGCCCAGCCGGGGAGCTGTTTTTT CASTSSPAGELFF
TRBJ2-5 . . TRBV5-1 TGCGCCAGCGGTGGCCAACAAGAGACCCAGTACTTC CASGGQQETQYF
TRBJ2-1 TRBD2 . TRBV4-1 TGCGCCAGCAGCCAAGGGCTATTTGGACTAGCGGGATACAATGAGCAGTTCTTC CASSQGLFGLAGYNEQFF
TRBJ1-1 . . TRBV11-2 TGTGCCAGCAGCTTAGCCAGGGTGGGGACTGAAGCTTTCTTT CASSLARVGTEAFF
TRBJ2-5 TRBD2 . TRBV7-9 TGTGCCAGCAGCTTAGCTAGCGGGAGGTTAGAGGTGGAGACCCAGTACTTC CASSLASGRLEVETQYF
TRBJ2-1 . . TRBV29-1 TGCAGCGTTGAAGATCACGGCGGCAATGAGCAGTTCTTC CSVEDHGGNEQFF